The clone carrying this TCR beta chain was seen a handful of times. Its target is unknown. This was the immunoSEQ version 4 assay in survey mode. Libraries were prepared by immunoSEQ multiplex PCR; TCRdb keeps only in-frame clonotypes and omits some of them. In the table there are roughly 43,000 clones, approximately 90% of which are singletons. The source of the sample is a study of persistence of HIV-infected CD4 T cells. The CDR3 runs to 17 residues. Looked up from germline, CDR1 is SEHNR and CDR2 is FQNEAQ (reference sequence). V was cut by 10 bases and J by 2 bases, with 25 bases left in between. Cells were stimulated nonspecifically with anti-CD3/anti-CD28 magnetic beads. Responding CD4+ T cells were sorted by upregulation of both CD40 ligand and CD69.

This specimen consisted of CD4+ T cells sorted from PBMCs after approximately 19-hour stimulation, obtained from a patient who received antiretroviral therapy. The genes are TRBV7-9 and TRBJ2-3; D might be TRBD2 (6 bases). This TCR was recovered from an adult man with HIV who was CMV-seropositive. In DNA, the CDR3 is TGTGCCATCTCGAACGGAGGCGGGGCGTTAGTCACAGATACGCAGTATTTT. It codes for CAISNGGGALVTDTQYF.